Only one count was recorded for the clone carrying this TCR beta chain. The germline CDR1 and CDR2 sequences are MNHEY and SMNVEV (reference sequence). The length of the CDR3 is 14 residues. Trimming took 10 bases from V and 2 from J; bases not matched to a gene: 10. Original processing notes: By means of reference gene primer amplification, nucleated cell counts were estimated. The protocol was immunoSEQ multiplex PCR, while the TCRdb copy is restricted to in-frame clones and leaves out a portion. V and J calls and clone size come straight from that table; D and trimming were deduced from the DNA. The sample includes about 62,000 clones, about 87% of them seen just once. The sample comes from a study of blood T cell repertoires in COVID-19. About the research overall: Spain, Italy and the United States supplied samples that represented acute and convalescent COVID-19. T cells, B-cell-depleted T cells, or PBMCs provided the cDNA or gDNA that served as material.

The chain links TRBV27 to TRBJ2-7; 8 bases match TRBD2. The specimen sequenced was peripheral blood. The TCR originated in a man aged 65 to 85 with acute or convalescent COVID-19. CDR3 sequence (DNA): TGTGCCACCCCGACGGGAGCGGGAGCCTACGAGCAGTACTTC. Encoded protein: CATPTGAGAYEQYF.